This T cell receptor (beta chain) was profiled in a study of CD8 T cells in Susac syndrome. In regard to this clonotype: Antigen specificity is unknown.

The authors negatively isolated CD8+ and CD4+ T cells and FACS-enriched TEMRA cells. This CDR3 comprises 13 residues. CDR1 is SGHVS and CDR2 is FNYEAQ in the germline V gene. Trimming removed 2 bases from V and 5 bases from J, with 10 bases in between. Findings and limits, study-wide: In total CD8+ repertoires, some 15 Susac-specific public clones were found, and CD8+ TEMRA repertoires had about five. Clonal CD8+ expansion in Susac was highest in TEMRA cells and active patients.

Reverse transcription of roughly 0.5 to 1 ug RNA used random hexamers. A multiplex approach, immunoSEQ multiplex PCR, amplified TCR beta CDR3 across 54 Vbeta and 13 Jbeta. MiXCR, applied by TCRdb to the immunoSEQ multiplex PCR reads, yields one record per CDR3 protein. Altogether tens of thousands of distinct CDR3 sequences are present, roughly 92% being singletons, with the ten largest covering roughly 0.47%. The sequence was collected from a human donor with Susac syndrome. Material for sequencing was CD8+ T cells from PBMCs. The chain is built from TRBV7-6 and TRBJ2-7; the D gene is possibly TRBD1 (5 bases). The CDR3 is CASSLRAGNEQYF. In DNA, the CDR3 is TGTGCCAGCAGCTTAAGGGCAGGGAACGAGCAGTACTTC.